This T cell receptor beta chain was retrieved from a study of CD8 T cells in ankylosing spondylitis. Findings and limits, study-wide: Disease-associated clonotypes exhibited CD8+ identity and were relatively infrequent in peripheral blood. Enrichment of disease-linked clones was reportedly significant in matched ankylosing spondylitis synovial fluid. Ankylosing spondylitis blood seemed to carry a telltale TCR beta motif made of several highly homologous variants.

This clonotype was seen many times. The antigen remains unidentified. V gave up 7 bases and J gave up 5 bases; unmatched junction bases: 7. The CDR3 length is 13 residues. Quantitative molecular-barcoded 5'-RACE generated the TCR beta libraries. TCRdb analysed the 5' RACE reads with MiXCR anew, one entry per CDR3 protein. The sample lists roughly 250,000 distinct CDR3 sequences; approximately 10% were seen once. The sequence came from a male donor with ankylosing spondylitis or in good health (not recorded which). The material sequenced was blood, either unsorted or a sorted T cell fraction (not recorded which). This chain links TRBV12-3 or TRBV12-4 with TRBJ2-7; TRBD2 matches at 8 bases. The CDR3 sequence is CASTGGLRDEQYF. DNA of the CDR3: TGTGCCAGCACGGGGGGGCTTCGGGACGAGCAGTACTTC.